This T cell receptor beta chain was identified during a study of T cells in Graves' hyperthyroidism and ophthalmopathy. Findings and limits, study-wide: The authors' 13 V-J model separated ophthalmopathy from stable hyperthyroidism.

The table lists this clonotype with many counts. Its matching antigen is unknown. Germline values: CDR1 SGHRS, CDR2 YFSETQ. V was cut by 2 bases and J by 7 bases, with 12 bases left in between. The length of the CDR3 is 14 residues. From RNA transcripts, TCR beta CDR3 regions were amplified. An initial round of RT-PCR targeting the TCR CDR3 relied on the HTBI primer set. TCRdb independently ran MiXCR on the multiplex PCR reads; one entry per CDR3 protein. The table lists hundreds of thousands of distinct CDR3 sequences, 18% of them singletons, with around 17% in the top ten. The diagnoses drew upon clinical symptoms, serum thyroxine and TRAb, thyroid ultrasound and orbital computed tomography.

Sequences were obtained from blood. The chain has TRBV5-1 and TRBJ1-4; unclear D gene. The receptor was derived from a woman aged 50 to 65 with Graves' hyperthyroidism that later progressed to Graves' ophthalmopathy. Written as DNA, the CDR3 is TGCGCCAGCAGCTTTAACAGTATTGGTGAAAAACTGTTTTTT. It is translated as CASSFNSIGEKLFF.